This T cell receptor (beta chain) was obtained from a study of shared clonotypes between healthy human individuals. The assay was immunoSEQ multiplex PCR, and TCRdb's table has in-frame clones only and misses some. Of over a million clones listed, about 84% are singletons. J gave up 7 bases and V 7 bases, and 6 bases lay outside the gene matches. The CDR3 sequence is 13 residues long. Germline V gene sequence: CDR1 MNHEY, CDR2 SMNVEV (reference sequence). General study results and limits: Clonotype sharing among donors was expected to depend on sequencing depth. The study found lower generation probabilities in non-shared clonotypes than in those shared by all four donors.

This clone was seen a handful of times. The antigen remains undetermined. The clonotype was recovered from a man aged 18 to 30 in good health. Some clones in this sample may be carry-over from other donors' samples. The chain has TRBV27 and TRBJ1-4, with TRBD1 identical over 7 bases. The specimen sequenced was memory CD4+ T cells from PBMCs. Regarding subset: CD45RA-negative fraction. The CDR3 nucleotides are TGTGCCAGCAAGAGGGGGCAAGGTGAAAAACTGTTTTTT. Translation: CASKRGQGEKLFF. Supplemented by reference TRBV27 and TRBJ1-4, the full variable domain reads EAQVTQNPRYLITVTGKKLTVTCSQNMNHEYMSWYRQDPGLGLRQIYYSMNVEVTDKGDVPEGYKVSRKEKRNFPLILESPSPNQTSLYFCASKRGQGEKLFFGSGTQLSVL.